This T cell receptor (beta chain) was obtained from a study of T cells in localized non-small cell lung cancer. This clone was seen only a few times. Only in-frame clones appear in the TCRdb table, and some are missing; sequencing was by immunoSEQ multiplex PCR. Of 2,000 or so clones listed, roughly a fifth are singletons. CDR1 is SGHKS, CDR2 YYEKEE, per germline (reference sequence). This CDR3 spans 15 amino acids. The germline V and J ends were trimmed by 4 bases and 6 bases, with 17 bases remaining between them. Sequencing was performed on lung tumor tissue, taken before any cancer treatment. The receptor comes from a male donor older than 55 with stage I lung adenocarcinoma. V gene TRBV5-5 combines with J gene TRBJ1-5; weak D call: TRBD1 (6 bases). Here the CDR3 DNA reads TGTGCCAGCAGCGAGGGGGGACTCAGGGGTCAGCCCCAGCATTTT. It is translated as CASSEGGLRGQPQHF.